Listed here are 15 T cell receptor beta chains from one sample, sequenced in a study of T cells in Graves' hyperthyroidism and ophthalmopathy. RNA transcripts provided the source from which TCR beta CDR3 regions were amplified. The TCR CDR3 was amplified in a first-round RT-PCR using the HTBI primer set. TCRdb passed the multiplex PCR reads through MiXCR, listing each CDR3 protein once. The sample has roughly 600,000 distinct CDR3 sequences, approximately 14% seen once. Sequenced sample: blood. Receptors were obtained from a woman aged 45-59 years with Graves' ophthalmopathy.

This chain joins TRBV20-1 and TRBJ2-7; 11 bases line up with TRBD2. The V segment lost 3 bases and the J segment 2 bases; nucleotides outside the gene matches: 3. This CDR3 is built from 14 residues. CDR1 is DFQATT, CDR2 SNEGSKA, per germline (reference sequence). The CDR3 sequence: CSASMGLAAYEQYF. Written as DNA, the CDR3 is TGCAGTGCTAGTATGGGACTAGCGGCCTACGAGCAGTACTTC.

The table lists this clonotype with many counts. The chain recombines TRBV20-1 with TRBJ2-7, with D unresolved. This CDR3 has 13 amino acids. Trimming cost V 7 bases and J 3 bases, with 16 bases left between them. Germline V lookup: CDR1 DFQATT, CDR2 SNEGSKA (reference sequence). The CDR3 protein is CSVKPAGYYEQYF. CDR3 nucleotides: TGCAGTGTAAAACCTGCAGGCTACTACGAGCAGTACTTC.

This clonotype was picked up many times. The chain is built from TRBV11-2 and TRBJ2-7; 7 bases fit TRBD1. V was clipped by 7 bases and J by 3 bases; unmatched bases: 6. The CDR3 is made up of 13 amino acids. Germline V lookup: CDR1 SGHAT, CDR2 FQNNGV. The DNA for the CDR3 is TGTGCCAGCATTCCGGGACAGAGCTACGAGCAGTACTTC. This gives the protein CASIPGQSYEQYF.

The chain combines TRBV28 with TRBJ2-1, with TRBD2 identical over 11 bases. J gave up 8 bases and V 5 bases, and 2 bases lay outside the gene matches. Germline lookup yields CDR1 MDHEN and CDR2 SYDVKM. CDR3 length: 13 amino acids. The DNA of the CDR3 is TGTGCCAGCAGTACTAGCGGGAGTTATGAGCAGTTCTTC. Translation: CASSTSGSYEQFF.

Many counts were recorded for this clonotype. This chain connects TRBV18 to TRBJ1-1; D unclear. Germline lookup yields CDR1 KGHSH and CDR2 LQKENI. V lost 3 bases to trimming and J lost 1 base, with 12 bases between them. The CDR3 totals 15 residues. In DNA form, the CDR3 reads TGTGCCAGCTCACCTGACAAAGTCGCGAACACTGAAGCTTTCTTT. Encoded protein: CASSPDKVANTEAFF.

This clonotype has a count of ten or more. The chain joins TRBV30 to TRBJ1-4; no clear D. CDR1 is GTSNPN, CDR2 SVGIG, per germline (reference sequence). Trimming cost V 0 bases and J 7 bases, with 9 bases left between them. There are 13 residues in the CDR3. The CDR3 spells CAWSVGGIEKLFF. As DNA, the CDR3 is TGTGCCTGGAGTGTAGGAGGGATTGAAAAACTGTTTTTT.

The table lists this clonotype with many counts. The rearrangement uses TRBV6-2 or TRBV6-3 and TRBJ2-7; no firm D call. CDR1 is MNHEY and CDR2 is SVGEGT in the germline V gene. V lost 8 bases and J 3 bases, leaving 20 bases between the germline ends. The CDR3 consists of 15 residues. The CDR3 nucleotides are TGTGCCAGCCTCCAGGAACCCTCAACGATCTACGAGCAGTACTTC. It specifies CASLQEPSTIYEQYF.

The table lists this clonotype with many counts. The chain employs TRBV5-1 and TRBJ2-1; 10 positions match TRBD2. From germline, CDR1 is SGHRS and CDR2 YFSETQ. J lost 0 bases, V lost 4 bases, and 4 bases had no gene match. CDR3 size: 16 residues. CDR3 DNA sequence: TGCGCCAGCAGCCGAATAGCGGGAGGCTCCTACAATGAGCAGTTCTTC. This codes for CASSRIAGGSYNEQFF.

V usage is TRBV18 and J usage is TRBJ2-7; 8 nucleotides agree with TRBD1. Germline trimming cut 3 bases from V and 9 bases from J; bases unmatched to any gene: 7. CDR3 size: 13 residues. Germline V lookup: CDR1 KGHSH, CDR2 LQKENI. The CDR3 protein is CASSPPGGDGQYF. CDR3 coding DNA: TGTGCCAGCTCACCGCCAGGGGGCGACGGGCAGTACTTC.

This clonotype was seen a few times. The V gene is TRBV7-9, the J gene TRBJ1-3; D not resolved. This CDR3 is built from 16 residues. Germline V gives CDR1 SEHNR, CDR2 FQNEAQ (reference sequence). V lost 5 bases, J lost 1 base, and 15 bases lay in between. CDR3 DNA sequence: TGTGCCAGCAGCCCCACCGGCGGAAGTTCTGGAAACACCATATATTTT. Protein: CASSPTGGSSGNTIYF.

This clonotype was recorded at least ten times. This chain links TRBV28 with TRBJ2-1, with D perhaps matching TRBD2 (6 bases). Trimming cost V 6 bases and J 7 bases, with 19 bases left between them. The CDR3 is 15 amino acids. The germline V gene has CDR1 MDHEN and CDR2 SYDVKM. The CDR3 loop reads CASSLLSGASNEQFF. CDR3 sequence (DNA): TGTGCCAGCAGCCTCCTGTCGGGAGCGTCGAATGAGCAGTTCTTC.

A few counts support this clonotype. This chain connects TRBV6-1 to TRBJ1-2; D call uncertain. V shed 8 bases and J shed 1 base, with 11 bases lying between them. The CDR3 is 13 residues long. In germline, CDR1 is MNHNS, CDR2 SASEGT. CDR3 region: CASQMQFNYGYTF. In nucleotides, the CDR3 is TGTGCCAGCCAAATGCAGTTTAACTATGGCTACACCTTC.

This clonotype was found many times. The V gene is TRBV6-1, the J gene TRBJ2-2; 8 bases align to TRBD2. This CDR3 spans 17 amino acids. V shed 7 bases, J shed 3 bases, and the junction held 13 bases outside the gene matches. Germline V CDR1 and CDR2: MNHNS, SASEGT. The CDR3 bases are TGTGCCAGCACCAGAGACCCAACGGGACTAGACACCGGGGAGCTGTTTTTT. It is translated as CASTRDPTGLDTGELFF.

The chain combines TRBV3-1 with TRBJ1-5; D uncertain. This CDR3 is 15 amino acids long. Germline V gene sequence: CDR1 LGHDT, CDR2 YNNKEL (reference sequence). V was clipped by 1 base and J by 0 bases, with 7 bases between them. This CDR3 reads CASSQGTHSNQPQHF. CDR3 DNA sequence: TGTGCCAGCAGCCAAGGCACGCATAGCAATCAGCCCCAGCATTTT.

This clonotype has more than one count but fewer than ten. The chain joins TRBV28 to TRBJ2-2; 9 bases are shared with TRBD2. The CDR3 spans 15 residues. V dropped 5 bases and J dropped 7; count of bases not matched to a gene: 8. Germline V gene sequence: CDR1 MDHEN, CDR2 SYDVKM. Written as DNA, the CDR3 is TGTGCCAGCAGTCTTAGCGGGAGTAAGAGCGGGGAGCTGTTTTTT. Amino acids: CASSLSGSKSGELFF.